The present TCR beta chain was sequenced within a study of shared clonotypes between healthy human individuals. Whole-study findings and limits: Clonotypes not shared had lower generation probabilities than those common to all four donors.

V was trimmed by 3 bases and J by 2 bases, leaving 10 bases between them. Germline V gives CDR1 MNHEY, CDR2 SMNVEV (reference sequence). The CDR3 has 14 amino acids. Selected positively for CCR7 and CD45RO-negative, naive CD8 cells excluded terminally differentiated effector memory CD45RA+ cells. This clone was observed a single time. The antigen is unknown. Only in-frame clones appear in the TCRdb table, and some are missing; sequencing was by immunoSEQ multiplex PCR. The profile shows about 590,000 clones, around 95% of them singletons. Sequencing input: naive CD8+ T cells sorted from blood. The sequence came from a woman younger than 45 in good health. This chain connects TRBV27 to TRBJ2-5, with TRBD1 as a possible D gene (5 bases). CDR3 sequence reads: CASSFRQGQETQYF. CDR3 DNA sequence: TGTGCCAGCAGTTTTCGGCAGGGACAAGAGACCCAGTACTTC.